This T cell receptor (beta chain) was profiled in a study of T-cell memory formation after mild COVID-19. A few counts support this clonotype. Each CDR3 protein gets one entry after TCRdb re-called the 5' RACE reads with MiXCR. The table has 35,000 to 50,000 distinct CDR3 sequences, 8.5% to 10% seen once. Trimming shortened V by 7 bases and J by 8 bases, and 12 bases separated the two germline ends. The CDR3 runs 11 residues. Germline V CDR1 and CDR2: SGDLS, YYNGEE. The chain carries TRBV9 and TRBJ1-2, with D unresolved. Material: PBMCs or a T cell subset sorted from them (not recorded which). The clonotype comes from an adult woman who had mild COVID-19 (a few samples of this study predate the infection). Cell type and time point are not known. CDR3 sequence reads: CASGPDGGYTF. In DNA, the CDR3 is TGTGCCAGCGGCCCGGACGGGGGCTACACCTTC. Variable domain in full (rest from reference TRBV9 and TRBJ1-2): DSGVTQTPKHLITATGQRVTLRCSPRSGDLSVYWYQQSLDQGLQFLIQYYNGEERAKGNILERFSAQQFPDLHSELNLSSLELGDSALYFCASGPDGGYTFGSGTRLTVV.